This T cell receptor (beta chain) was profiled in a study of blood T cell repertoires in COVID-19. Across the study: From the United States, Italy and Spain came samples of acute and convalescent COVID-19. PBMCs, B-cell-depleted T cells, or T cells provided the cDNA or gDNA that made up the material.

Source study methods: Amplifying reference gene primers gave estimates of nucleated cell counts. Using immunoSEQ multiplex PCR, the repertoire was profiled, and TCRdb retains in-frame clones only, with some absent. V and J calls and clone size come straight from that table; D and trimming were deduced from the DNA. The data hold nearly 300,000 clones, with 88% observed a single time. The CDR3 sequence is 15 residues long. CDR1 and CDR2 from the germline V gene are LNHNV and YYDKDF (reference sequence). Trimming cost V 2 bases and J 2 bases; bases outside gene matches: 5. The V call is TRBV15, the J call TRBJ2-7, with TRBD1 matching over 8 bases. Sequences were obtained from peripheral blood. The source of this sequence is a young woman who had recovered from COVID-19. CDR3: CATSRLTGATYEQYF. The CDR3 DNA is TGTGCCACCAGCAGATTGACAGGGGCGACCTACGAGCAGTACTTC.